This T cell receptor beta chain is from a study of T cells after posttransplantation cyclophosphamide. Whole-study findings and limits: Recipient CMV seropositivity and CMV reactivation strongly tracked TRB clonality.

Sequenced by immunoSEQ multiplex PCR; TCRdb stores in-frame clones only, minus some. The sample presents around 13,000 clones, none singletons. Cyclophosphamide on days +3 and +4 followed busulfan-fludarabine conditioning and a marrow graft. A remark on this clone: The target antigen is unknown.

The CDR3 contains 16 residues. This sequence originates from a female patient aged 40-50 years who received an allogeneic stem cell transplant from an unrelated donor, was CMV-positive, and had acute GVHD only. Some T cells may be provided by the graft donor. The V gene is TRBV21-1, the J gene TRBJ2-5; the table's D call, TRBD2, was not checked against the DNA. TRBV21-1 is tagged as a pseudogene. The specimen comprised PBMCs, sampled after allogeneic stem cell transplant with posttransplant cyclophosphamide. DNA of the CDR3: TGTGCCAGCAGCAAAGCCCCTAGCGGGAGTTCAGGGACCCAGTACTTC. Amino acid sequence: CASSKAPSGSSGTQYF.